What follows are 24 T cell receptor beta chains derived from one specimen sequenced in a study of blood T cell repertoires in COVID-19. Assay used: immunoSEQ multiplex PCR; TCRdb lists only in-frame clones, some missing. In the table there are about 420,000 clones, 70% to 90% of which are singletons. Sequencing was carried out using peripheral blood. The receptor set was obtained from a young man with COVID-19, enrolled during active disease.

The chain recombines TRBV27 with TRBJ2-2; the D gene is possibly TRBD1 (6 bases). CDR3 size: 15 residues. CDR1 and CDR2 from the germline V gene are MNHEY and SMNVEV (reference sequence). Trimming stripped 6 bases from V and 0 bases from J, with 11 bases between. For the CDR3, the DNA is TGTGCCAGCAGCCCCGGGACACCGAACACCGGGGAGCTGTTTTTT. Protein sequence: CASSPGTPNTGELFF.

V and J are TRBV11-2 and TRBJ2-3; 7 bases align to TRBD1. Per germline, CDR1 SGHAT and CDR2 FQNNGV. The length of the CDR3 is 15 residues. Trimming cost V 6 bases and J 4 bases; bases outside gene matches: 10. The CDR3 bases are TGTGCCAGCAGTCATAACAGGGGTAGCGCAGATACGCAGTATTTT. Its translation: CASSHNRGSADTQYF.

The J gene is TRBJ2-5, the V gene TRBV5-1; TRBD2 matches 14 bases. The CDR3 totals 15 residues. Losses at the gene ends were 4 bases for V and 4 bases for J; bases not matched to a gene: 3. Germline V gene data show CDR1 as SGHRS and CDR2 as YFSETQ. CDR3 residues: CASSPGLAGGETQYF. The CDR3 DNA sequence: TGCGCCAGCAGCCCCGGACTAGCGGGGGGAGAGACCCAGTACTTC.

The rearrangement joins TRBV3-1 (or the pseudogene TRBV3-2) to TRBJ2-7; maybe TRBD1 (6 bases). Looked up from germline, CDR1 is LGHDT and CDR2 is YNNKEL (reference sequence). The V end lost 4 bases, the J end lost 5 bases, and 18 bases lay between the germline ends. The CDR3 has 15 amino acids. CDR3 region: CASSRLDRDSDEQYF. The CDR3 coding sequence is TGTGCCAGCAGCCGGTTGGACAGAGACTCGGACGAGCAGTACTTC.

This sequence joins TRBV18 and TRBJ2-3; tentatively, D is TRBD2 (5 bases). CDR3 length equals 13 residues. V was cut by 6 bases and J by 2 bases, with 9 bases left in between. Germline V gene data show CDR1 as KGHSH and CDR2 as LQKENI. This CDR3 is CASSVGNTDTQYF. CDR3 nucleotides: TGTGCCAGCTCTGTCGGGAACACAGATACGCAGTATTTT.

The chain has TRBV6-6 and TRBJ2-7; TRBD2 agrees at 10 bases. Germline CDR1 and CDR2: MNHNY and SVGAGI (reference sequence). This CDR3 comprises 16 residues. After removal of 1 base from V and 4 bases from J, the junction contained 7 bases not matched to a gene. The CDR3 region has the DNA TGTGCCAGCAGTTACTTAGGGACTAGCGACGCTTACGAGCAGTACTTC. As protein: CASSYLGTSDAYEQYF.

The rearrangement links TRBV29-1 to TRBJ1-1; D is ambiguous. The CDR3 has 13 amino acids. Trimming cost V 3 bases and J 1 base, with 9 bases left between them. CDR1 and CDR2 (germline): SQVTM, ANQGSEA. CDR3 DNA sequence: TGCAGCGTTGACGGTGCACGGAACACTGAAGCTTTCTTT. It is translated as CSVDGARNTEAFF. Full variable domain (outside the CDR3, taken from reference TRBV29-1 and TRBJ1-1): SAVISQKPSRDICQRGTSLTIQCQVDSQVTMMFWYRQQPGQSLTLIATANQGSEATYESGFVIDKFPISRPNLTFSTLTVSNMSPEDSSIYLCSVDGARNTEAFFGQGTRLTVV.

The chain is built from TRBV20-1 and TRBJ1-2, with D uncertain. This CDR3 spans 11 amino acids. The V gene lost 5 bases and the J gene lost 5 bases, with 9 bases spanning the gap. Germline CDR1 is DFQATT and CDR2 is SNEGSKA (reference sequence). CDR3 sequence reads: CSAANSYGYTF. In DNA form, the CDR3 reads TGCAGTGCTGCCAACTCTTATGGCTACACCTTC.

The rearrangement uses TRBV12-5 and TRBJ2-3; 8 bases are a match to TRBD2. The V gene's germline CDR1 is LGHNT and CDR2 FRNRAP. This CDR3 region has 14 residues. V shed 8 bases and J 4 bases; nucleotides not matched to a gene: 8. The CDR3 reads CASTEREIPDTQYF. CDR3 nucleotides: TGTGCTAGTACCGAGCGGGAGATCCCAGATACGCAGTATTTT.

The chain has TRBV27 and TRBJ2-7; 7 positions match TRBD1. This CDR3 has 15 amino acids. The ends lost 3 bases at V and 2 bases at J; junction bases unmatched: 7. CDR1 MNHEY and CDR2 SMNVEV come from the germline V gene (reference sequence). CDR3 in amino acids: CASSFSTGWAYEQYF. DNA for the CDR3: TGTGCCAGCAGTTTCTCGACAGGGTGGGCCTACGAGCAGTACTTC.

This chain links TRBV5-4 with TRBJ2-5; TRBD2 matches at 8 bases. CDR3 length: 13 residues. Germline CDR1 is SGHNT and CDR2 is YYREEE (reference sequence). The J segment lost 5 bases and the V segment lost 4 bases, leaving 4 bases of the junction unmatched. The DNA for the CDR3 is TGTGCCAGCAGCCCGGGGGGGGATGAGACCCAGTACTTC. Its protein product is CASSPGGDETQYF.

This chain links TRBV7-2 with TRBJ2-5, with TRBD2 matching 9 bases. CDR1 and CDR2 (germline): SGHTA, FQGNSA. The CDR3 loop spans 15 amino acids. V shed 1 base and J 6 bases; nucleotides not matched to a gene: 6. The CDR3 loop is CASSLVESGGKTQYF. For the CDR3, the DNA is TGTGCCAGCAGCTTAGTTGAGAGCGGGGGGAAGACCCAGTACTTC.

The V gene is TRBV2, the J gene TRBJ2-2, with TRBD2 as a possible D gene (6 bases). Trimming shortened V by 5 bases and J by 4 bases, and 11 bases separated the two germline ends. CDR1 is SNHLY and CDR2 is FYNNEI in the germline V gene. The CDR3 consists of 14 residues. CDR3 loop: CASSSGTGTGELFF. CDR3 bases: TGTGCCAGCAGTTCCGGGACTGGCACCGGGGAGCTGTTTTTT.

The chain uses TRBV10-1 and TRBJ2-7; 8 bases agree with TRBD1. CDR1 WNHNN and CDR2 SYGVQD come from the germline V gene (reference sequence). The V and J ends lost 0 bases and 7 bases, in that order; junction bases with no gene match: 2. The CDR3 consists of 13 residues. CDR3 in amino acids: CASSESDRVEQYF. The CDR3 nucleotides are TGCGCCAGCAGTGAGTCGGACAGGGTTGAGCAGTACTTC.

The chain links TRBV11-2 to TRBJ2-3; 9 nucleotides line up with TRBD2. The V gene's germline CDR1 is SGHAT and CDR2 FQNNGV. The CDR3 runs 15 residues. After removal of 6 bases from V and 1 base from J, the junction contained 5 bases not matched to a gene. CDR3 loop: CASRPAGGRTDTQYF. CDR3 sequence (DNA): TGTGCCAGCAGACCAGCGGGGGGACGCACAGATACGCAGTATTTT. The full variable domain, rest sourced from reference TRBV11-2 and TRBJ2-3, is EAGVAQSPRYKIIEKRQSVAFWCNPISGHATLYWYQQILGQGPKLLIQFQNNGVVDDSQLPKDRFSAERLKGVDSTLKIQPAKLEDSAVYLCASRPAGGRTDTQYFGPGTRLTVL.

The V and J genes are TRBV5-8 and TRBJ1-4; 9 bases fit TRBD1. The CDR3 contains 14 residues. V dropped 3 bases and J dropped 8; count of bases not matched to a gene: 5. Germline V gene data show CDR1 as SGHTS and CDR2 as YDEGEE. The CDR3 reads CASSSGQGREKLFF. The CDR3 bases are TGTGCCAGCAGCTCGGGACAGGGCCGGGAAAAACTGTTTTTT.

There are a few counts of this clone. The CDR3 spells CATSREPPSGGAWDEQFF. CDR3 sequence (DNA): TGTGCCACCAGCAGAGAACCACCTAGCGGGGGGGCCTGGGATGAGCAGTTCTTC. The V gene is TRBV15, the J gene TRBJ2-1; 12 bases map to TRBD2. After removal of 0 bases from V and 8 bases from J, the junction contained 11 bases not matched to a gene. CDR3 length: 18 residues. CDR1 LNHNV and CDR2 YYDKDF come from the germline V gene (reference sequence).

The J gene is TRBJ1-1, the V gene TRBV5-5; 8 bases agree with TRBD1. Germline CDR1 reads SGHKS; CDR2 reads YYEKEE (reference sequence). The CDR3 runs 14 residues. V dropped 0 bases and J dropped 7; count of bases not matched to a gene: 5. The CDR3 sequence is CASSLAQGVFEAFF. For the CDR3, the DNA is TGTGCCAGCAGCTTGGCACAGGGGGTCTTTGAAGCTTTCTTT.

This clone was found a few times. V and J are TRBV7-8 and TRBJ1-3, with D unclear. Trimming stripped 3 bases from V and 0 bases from J, with 12 bases between. The germline V gene has CDR1 SGHVS and CDR2 FQNEAQ. CDR3 length: 16 amino acids. The CDR3 sequence is CASSFTVGASGNTIYF. The CDR3 DNA sequence: TGTGCCAGCAGCTTTACAGTGGGAGCCTCTGGAAACACCATATATTTT. Together with reference TRBV7-8 and TRBJ1-3, the CDR3 gives the full variable domain: GAGVSQSPRYKVAKRGQDVALRCDPISGHVSLFWYQQALGQGPEFLTYFQNEAQLDKSGLPSDRFFAERPEGSVSTLKIQRTQQEDSAVYLCASSFTVGASGNTIYFGEGSWLTVV.

V is TRBV7-2 and J is TRBJ1-5; D ambiguous. The CDR3 consists of 15 residues. V shed 1 base and J shed 4 bases, with 11 bases lying between them. The germline CDR1 and CDR2 sequences are SGHTA and FQGNSA. CDR3 region: CASSLGSRGNQPQHF. The CDR3, as DNA: TGTGCCAGCAGCTTAGGGTCAAGAGGGAATCAGCCCCAGCATTTT.

The rearrangement joins TRBV3-1 (or the pseudogene TRBV3-2) to TRBJ1-3; unclear D gene. V was clipped by 1 base and J by 0 bases, with 10 bases between them. Germline loops: CDR1 LGHDT, CDR2 YNNKEL (reference sequence). This CDR3 region has 16 residues. The CDR3 spells CASSQVGGSSGNTIYF. The CDR3 DNA is TGTGCCAGCAGCCAAGTGGGAGGCAGCTCTGGAAACACCATATATTTT.

J is TRBJ1-1 and V is TRBV6-5, with D possibly being TRBD1 (6 bases). The CDR3 covers 15 residues. Germline CDR1 is MNHEY and CDR2 is SVGAGI. V was cut by 8 bases and J by 5 bases, with 21 bases left in between. This CDR3 reads CASLKERGGDTEAFF. The CDR3 region has the DNA TGTGCCAGCCTTAAAGAGAGGGGGGGGGATACTGAAGCTTTCTTT.

V and J are TRBV6-4 and TRBJ2-2, with 11 bases that match TRBD2. V shed 2 bases, J shed 4 bases, and the junction held 3 bases outside the gene matches. There are 16 residues in the CDR3. Germline V lookup: CDR1 MRHNA, CDR2 SNTAGT. The CDR3 coding sequence is TGTGCCAGCAGTGACCGGCTAGCGGGGGGCACCGGGGAGCTGTTTTTT. It is translated as CASSDRLAGGTGELFF.

The chain carries TRBV2 and TRBJ2-1; no reliable D call. Trimming cost V 6 bases and J 4 bases, with 13 bases left between them. This CDR3 region has 14 residues. Germline CDR1 and CDR2: SNHLY and FYNNEI. CDR3 nucleotides: TGTGCCAGCAGCGCGAGGTCTCTATACAATGAGCAGTTCTTC. Protein product: CASSARSLYNEQFF.